The T cell receptor beta chain described here comes from a study of blood T cell repertoires in COVID-19. Study summary: The United States, Italy and Spain supplied acute and convalescent COVID-19 samples.

Per germline, CDR1 MNHEY and CDR2 SMNVEV (reference sequence). V was pared by 6 bases and J by 4 bases, with 7 bases of the junction left unmatched. There are 15 residues in the CDR3. There are a few counts of this clone. Across under 25 US areas, participants ranged in age from 18 to 89 years. Methods used by the authors: Reference gene primer amplification gave nucleated cell count estimates. The data were produced by immunoSEQ multiplex PCR, yet TCRdb's version contains in-frame clones alone and is incomplete. For V, J and clone size, that table is used; D and trimming come from the DNA. Of about 60,000 clones listed, roughly 80% are singletons.

The clonotype was recovered from a woman in her thirties or forties with acute COVID-19. The sample comprised PBMCs or T cells enriched from blood (not recorded which). The chain is built from TRBV27 and TRBJ2-1, with 9 bases lining up with TRBD2. CDR3 sequence reads: CASRVGLAFYNEQFF. CDR3 nucleotides: TGTGCCAGCAGAGTCGGACTAGCGTTTTACAATGAGCAGTTCTTC.